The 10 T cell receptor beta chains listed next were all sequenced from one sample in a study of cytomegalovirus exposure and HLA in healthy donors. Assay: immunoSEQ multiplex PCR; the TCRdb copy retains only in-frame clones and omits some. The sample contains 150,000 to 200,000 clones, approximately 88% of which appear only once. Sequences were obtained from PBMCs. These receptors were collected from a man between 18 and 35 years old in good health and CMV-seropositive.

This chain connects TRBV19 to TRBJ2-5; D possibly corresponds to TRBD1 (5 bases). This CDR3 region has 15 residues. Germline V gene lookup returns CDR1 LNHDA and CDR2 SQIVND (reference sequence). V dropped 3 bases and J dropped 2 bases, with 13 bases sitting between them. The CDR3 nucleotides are TGTGCCAGTAGTATGGGCAGGGATGGGCAAGAGACCCAGTACTTC. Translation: CASSMGRDGQETQYF.

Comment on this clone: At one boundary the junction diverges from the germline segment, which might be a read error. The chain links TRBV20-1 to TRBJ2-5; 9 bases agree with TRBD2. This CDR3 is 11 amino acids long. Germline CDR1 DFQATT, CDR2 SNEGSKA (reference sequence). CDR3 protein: CSATLAGDGHF. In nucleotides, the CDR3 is TGCAGTGCTACCTTAGCGGGGGACGGACACTTC.

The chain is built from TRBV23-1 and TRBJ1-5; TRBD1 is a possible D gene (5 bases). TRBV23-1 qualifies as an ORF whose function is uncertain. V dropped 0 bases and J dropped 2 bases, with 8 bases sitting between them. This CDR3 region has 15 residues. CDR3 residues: CASSQSFRGNQPQHF. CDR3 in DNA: TGCGCCAGCAGTCAATCGTTCAGGGGCAATCAGCCCCAGCATTTT.

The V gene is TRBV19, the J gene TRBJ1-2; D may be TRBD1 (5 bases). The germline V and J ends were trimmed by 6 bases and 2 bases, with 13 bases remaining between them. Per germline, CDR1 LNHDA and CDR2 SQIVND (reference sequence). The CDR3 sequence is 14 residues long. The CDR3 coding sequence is TGTGCCAGTAGCATGTCTGGGGGGAACTATGGCTACACCTTC. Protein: CASSMSGGNYGYTF.

CDR3 region: CASSGTGDPPRRYF. As DNA, the CDR3 is TGCGCCAGCAGCGGAACAGGGGACCCCCCTCGACGGTACTTC. The chain combines TRBV5-1 with TRBJ2-7; 7 bases fit TRBD1. This CDR3 has 14 amino acids. The V and J ends lost 4 bases and 12 bases, in that order; junction bases with no gene match: 16. Germline values: CDR1 SGHRS, CDR2 YFSETQ.

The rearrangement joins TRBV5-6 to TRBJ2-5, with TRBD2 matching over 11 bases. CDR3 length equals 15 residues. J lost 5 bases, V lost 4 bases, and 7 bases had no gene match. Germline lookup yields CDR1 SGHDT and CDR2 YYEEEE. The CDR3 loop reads CASSLRTSGSETQYF. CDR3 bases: TGTGCCAGCAGCCTAAGGACTAGCGGGTCGGAGACCCAGTACTTC. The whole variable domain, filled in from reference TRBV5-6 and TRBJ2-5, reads DAGVTQSPTHLIKTRGQQVTLRCSPKSGHDTVSWYQQALGQGPQFIFQYYEEEERQRGNFPDRFSGHQFPNYSSELNVNALLLGDSALYLCASSLRTSGSETQYFGPGTRLLVL.

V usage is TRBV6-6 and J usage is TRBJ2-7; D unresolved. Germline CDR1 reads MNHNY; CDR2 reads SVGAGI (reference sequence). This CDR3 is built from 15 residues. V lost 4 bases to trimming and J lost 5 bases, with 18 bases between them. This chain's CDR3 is CASSFKLDGADEQYF. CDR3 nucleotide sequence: TGTGCCAGCAGTTTCAAACTCGACGGTGCGGACGAGCAGTACTTC.

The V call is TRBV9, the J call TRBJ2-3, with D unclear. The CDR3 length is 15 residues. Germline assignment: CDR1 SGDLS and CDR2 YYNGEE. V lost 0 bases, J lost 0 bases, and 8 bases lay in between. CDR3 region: CASSVVSSSTDTQYF. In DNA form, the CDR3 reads TGTGCCAGCAGCGTAGTAAGTAGCAGCACAGATACGCAGTATTTT.

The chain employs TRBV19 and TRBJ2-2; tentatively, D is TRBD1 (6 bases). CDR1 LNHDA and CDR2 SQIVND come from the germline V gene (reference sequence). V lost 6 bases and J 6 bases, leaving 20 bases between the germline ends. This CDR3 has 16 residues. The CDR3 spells CASSVGHGVGAGELFF. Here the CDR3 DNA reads TGTGCCAGTAGCGTGGGACACGGGGTTGGGGCCGGGGAGCTGTTTTTT. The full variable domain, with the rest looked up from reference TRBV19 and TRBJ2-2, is DGGITQSPKYLFRKEGQNVTLSCEQNLNHDAMYWYRQDPGQGLRLIYYSQIVNDFQKGDIAEGYSVSREKKESFPLTVTSAQKNPTAFYLCASSVGHGVGAGELFFGEGSRLTVL.

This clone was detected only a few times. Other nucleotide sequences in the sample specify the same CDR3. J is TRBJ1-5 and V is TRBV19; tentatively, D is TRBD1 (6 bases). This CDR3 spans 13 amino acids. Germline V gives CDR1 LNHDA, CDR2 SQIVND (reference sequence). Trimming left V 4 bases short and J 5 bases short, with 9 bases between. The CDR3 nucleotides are TGTGCCAGTAGTAGGGGGCGGGATCAGCCCCAGCATTTT. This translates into CASSRGRDQPQHF.